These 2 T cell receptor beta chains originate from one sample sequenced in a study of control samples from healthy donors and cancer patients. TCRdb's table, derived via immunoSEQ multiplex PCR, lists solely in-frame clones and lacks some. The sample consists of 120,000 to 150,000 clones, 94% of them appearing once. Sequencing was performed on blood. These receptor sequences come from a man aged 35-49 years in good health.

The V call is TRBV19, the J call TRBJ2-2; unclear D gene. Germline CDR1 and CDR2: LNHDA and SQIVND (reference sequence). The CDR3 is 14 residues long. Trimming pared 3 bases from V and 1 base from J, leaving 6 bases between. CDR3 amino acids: CASSMMRNTGELFF. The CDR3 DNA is TGTGCCAGTAGTATGATGAGGAACACCGGGGAGCTGTTTTTT.

CDR3 loop: CASDRLNTEAFF. Here the CDR3 DNA reads TGTGCCAGCGACAGGCTGAACACTGAAGCTTTCTTT. The chain recombines TRBV13 with TRBJ1-1; D is possibly TRBD1 (6 bases). Germline CDR1 PRHDT, CDR2 FYEKMQ (reference sequence). The germline V and J ends were trimmed by 8 bases and 0 bases, with 7 bases remaining between them. The length of the CDR3 is 12 residues.